This record covers a single T cell receptor beta chain. Its antigen remains unknown. There are 18 residues in the CDR3. CDR1 is SGHAT and CDR2 is FQNNGV in the germline V gene. V lost 5 bases, J lost 7 bases, and 19 bases stayed unmatched. This sample stems from a study of CD8 T cells in ankylosing spondylitis. Libraries of TCR beta came from quantitative 5'-RACE with molecular barcodes. TCRdb analysed the 5' RACE reads with MiXCR anew, one entry per CDR3 protein. The sample holds about 440,000 distinct CDR3 sequences, 15% to 20% seen once. Study results and caveats: Reports say disease-linked clones showed up significantly more in matched ankylosing spondylitis synovial fluid. Characteristic, it appeared, of ankylosing spondylitis blood was a TCR beta motif of about eight highly homologous variants.

Sequencing was performed on blood, either unsorted or a sorted T cell fraction (not recorded which). The receptor's source is a male donor with ankylosing spondylitis. The chain combines TRBV11-2 with TRBJ2-2, with 7 nucleotides matching TRBD2. DNA for the CDR3: TGTGCCAGCAGCATCCTCCCCTGGGGCTCCTCTAGCGGCGGGGAGCTGTTTTTT. Translating gives CASSILPWGSSSGGELFF.